These 13 T cell receptor beta chains originate from one sample sequenced in a study of T cells after yellow fever vaccination. TCRdb re-called the 5' RACE reads with MiXCR, one entry per CDR3 protein. The sample consists of approximately 610,000 distinct CDR3 sequences, roughly a sixth of them appearing once. The sequencing here drew on PBMCs, taken 5 days after the first yellow fever vaccination. Every receptor here comes from a man between 18 and 35 years old who received the YFV17D yellow fever vaccine.

Worth noting for this clonotype: One base away lies a much larger clone, so this may be a sequencing read error. This chain uses TRBV29-1 with TRBJ1-1, with D uncertain. Trimming shortened V by 3 bases and J by 0 bases, and 11 bases separated the two germline ends. This CDR3 is 14 amino acids long. CDR1 and CDR2 from the germline V gene are SQVTM and ANQGSEA. Here the CDR3 DNA reads TGCAGCGTTGAGCCGAGCGAGATGAACACTGAAGCTTTCTTT. Translation: CSVEPSEMNTEAFF.

This sequence joins TRBV12-3 or TRBV12-4 and TRBJ1-4; perhaps TRBD1 as D (6 bases). The CDR3 totals 15 residues. The V gene lost 5 bases and the J gene lost 7 bases, with 17 bases spanning the gap. CDR3 nucleotides: TGTGCCAGCAGTCCACAGGGTGGGGGTCTTGAAAAACTGTTTTTT. The encoded protein is CASSPQGGGLEKLFF.

This sequence joins TRBV11-3 and TRBJ2-5; no definite D call. V dropped 5 bases and J dropped 5 bases, with 12 bases sitting between them. The CDR3 is made up of 13 amino acids. Per the germline V gene, CDR1 is SGHNT and CDR2 is YENEEA. The CDR3 sequence: CASSPRKGETQYF. CDR3 coding DNA: TGTGCCAGCAGCCCCAGGAAAGGGGAGACCCAGTACTTC. Based on the CDR3 plus reference TRBV11-3 and TRBJ2-5, the full variable domain is EAGVVQSPRYKIIEKKQPVAFWCNPISGHNTLYWYLQNLGQGPELLIRYENEEAVDDSQLPKDRFSAERLKGVDSTLKIQPAELGDSAVYLCASSPRKGETQYFGPGTRLLVL.

The genes are TRBV19 and TRBJ2-1; D ambiguous. V was clipped by 2 bases and J by 4 bases, with 3 bases between them. CDR1 and CDR2 (germline): LNHDA, SQIVND (reference sequence). The CDR3 is 12 residues long. The DNA of the CDR3 is TGTGCCAGTAGTATAACTTACAATGAGCAGTTCTTC. Its translation is CASSITYNEQFF.

This clonotype was found many times. The V gene is TRBV7-2, the J gene TRBJ1-4; 7 positions match TRBD1. The CDR3 runs 15 residues. Germline V CDR1 and CDR2: SGHTA, FQGNSA. Trimming took 5 bases from V and 0 from J; bases not matched to a gene: 3. The CDR3 nucleotides are TGTGCCAGCAGCCCGGGACAGACAACTAATGAAAAACTGTTTTTT. Its protein is CASSPGQTTNEKLFF.

In this sample, this clonotype turned up a few times. V and J are TRBV3-1 and TRBJ1-2, with D unclear. Germline loops: CDR1 LGHDT, CDR2 YNNKEL (reference sequence). The CDR3 extends over 13 amino acids. Trimming shortened V by 3 bases and J by 4 bases, and 9 bases separated the two germline ends. The DNA of the CDR3 is TGTGCCAGCAGCCACACAGACCCCTATGGCTACACCTTC. Protein product: CASSHTDPYGYTF.

In this sample, this clonotype turned up a few times. The chain links TRBV20-1 to TRBJ2-5, with TRBD2 matching 11 bases. Germline CDR1 and CDR2: DFQATT and SNEGSKA (reference sequence). The CDR3 is 15 amino acids. V lost 5 bases and J lost 2; bases outside the gene matches: 7. The CDR3 sequence: CSADPTSGEQETQYF. Written as DNA, the CDR3 is TGCAGTGCTGACCCGACTAGCGGGGAGCAAGAGACCCAGTACTTC.

The rearrangement joins TRBV9 to TRBJ1-1; the D is unclear. Germline V gene sequence: CDR1 SGDLS, CDR2 YYNGEE. V was clipped by 0 bases and J by 5 bases, with 8 bases between them. This CDR3 is 13 amino acids long. The CDR3 loop reads CASSVGPWTEAFF. CDR3 nucleotide sequence: TGTGCCAGCAGCGTAGGGCCTTGGACTGAAGCTTTCTTT.

The sample holds a few counts of this clonotype. The chain uses TRBV5-1 and TRBJ1-2, with D possibly matching TRBD1 (6 bases). V was clipped by 3 bases and J by 3 bases, with 15 bases between them. This CDR3 is 15 amino acids long. Germline V lookup: CDR1 SGHRS, CDR2 YFSETQ. The CDR3 coding sequence is TGCGCCAGCAGCTGGGACATCGAGAATTACTATGGCTACACCTTC. It codes for CASSWDIENYYGYTF.

V and J are TRBV4-3 and TRBJ1-2; D unclear. CDR3 length equals 14 residues. V was clipped by 0 bases and J by 4 bases, with 9 bases between them. Germline V lookup: CDR1 LGHNA, CDR2 YSLEER. Written as DNA, the CDR3 is TGCGCCAGCAGCCAAGAGAAGGGTCCCTATGGCTACACCTTC. The encoded protein is CASSQEKGPYGYTF.

This clonotype was counted a few times. V is TRBV4-1 and J is TRBJ2-5; 7 bases line up with TRBD2. V lost 2 bases and J lost 5; bases outside the gene matches: 8. This CDR3 region has 15 residues. Germline CDR1 and CDR2: MGHRA and YSYEKL. Here the CDR3 DNA reads TGCGCCAGCAGCCAATTCAGTAGGGGAGGGGAGACCCAGTACTTC. Translating it yields CASSQFSRGGETQYF.

This clonotype was detected a few times. The V gene is TRBV6-1, the J gene TRBJ1-2, with a tentative D call TRBD1 (6 bases). Germline V gives CDR1 MNHNS, CDR2 SASEGT. Trimming stripped 7 bases from V and 1 base from J, with 13 bases between. CDR3 length: 14 residues. CDR3 sequence (DNA): TGTGCCAGCACGGGGGGCAGGGGTAACTATGGCTACACCTTC. It specifies CASTGGRGNYGYTF.

V and J are TRBV5-1 and TRBJ2-1; weak D call: TRBD1 (6 bases). CDR1 and CDR2 (germline): SGHRS, YFSETQ. CDR3 size: 13 residues. V was trimmed by 4 bases and J by 8 bases, leaving 13 bases between them. CDR3 sequence: CASSPTGFHEQFF. The CDR3 DNA is TGCGCCAGCAGCCCTACAGGGTTTCATGAGCAGTTCTTC.